A selection of T cell receptor beta chains follows, all from one sample in a study of Ad26.COV2.S vaccination and SARS-CoV-2 variants. Data came from immunoSEQ multiplex PCR; TCRdb stores just in-frame clones and leaves some out. The sample carries 350,000 to 400,000 clones, approximately 90% recorded once. The sample was peripheral blood, taken in a trial of Ad26.COV2.S vaccine versus placebo. Every receptor here comes from a person aged 18-65 years who received the Ad26.COV2.S COVID-19 vaccine or a placebo. Both conserved end residues are part of each CDR3. D genes are given only for firm matches. Clone size is stated in some rows and not others, as once, few, many or a class when expanded.

D gene	V gene	clone size	J gene	CDR3 protein	CDR3 DNA
NA	TRBV4-1	NA	TRBJ1-2	CASSQDWSDYGYTF	TGCGCCAGCAGCCAAGATTGGTCTGACTATGGCTACACCTTC
TRBD2	TRBV9	once	TRBJ2-7	CASSSSRRGGYEQYF	TGTGCCAGCAGCTCCTCACGGCGGGGGGGCTACGAGCAGTACTTC
NA	TRBV2	NA	TRBJ2-7	CASSEFEIKEQYF	TGTGCCAGCAGTGAATTCGAGATTAAAGAGCAGTACTTC
NA	TRBV19	NA	TRBJ1-2	CASGHAKRHGYTF	TGTGCCAGTGGACACGCGAAGCGTCATGGCTACACCTTC
NA	TRBV3-1/TRBV3-2	NA	TRBJ1-5	CASSQEWNQPQHF	TGTGCCAGCAGCCAAGAGTGGAATCAGCCCCAGCATTTT
NA	TRBV19	NA	TRBJ2-3	CASSVEDPFTDTQYF	TGTGCCAGTAGTGTTGAAGATCCTTTCACAGATACGCAGTATTTT
NA	TRBV7-2	NA	TRBJ2-1	CASSPNGNSYNEQFF	TGTGCCAGCAGCCCCAATGGGAACTCTTACAATGAGCAGTTCTTC
NA	TRBV11-2	NA	TRBJ2-7	CASSLSGFPNYEQYF	TGTGCCAGCAGCTTATCGGGGTTCCCAAACTACGAGCAGTACTTC
NA	TRBV9	NA	TRBJ1-2	CASTSGTGNYGYTF	TGTGCCAGTACGTCTGGGACTGGTAACTATGGCTACACCTTC
NA	TRBV2	NA	TRBJ1-5	CASSGGRQPQHF	TGTGCCAGCAGTGGGGGTCGCCAGCCCCAGCATTTT
TRBD1	TRBV19	once	TRBJ1-5	CASSPPQGRYNQPQHF	TGTGCCAGTAGCCCCCCACAGGGGCGATACAATCAGCCCCAGCATTTT
NA	TRBV6-2/TRBV6-3	once	TRBJ2-7	CASSYSGRASEQYF	TGTGCCAGCAGTTACTCTGGCAGGGCTAGCGAGCAGTACTTC
NA	TRBV7-2	NA	TRBJ1-5	CASSLGGGLDQPQHF	TGTGCCAGCAGCTTGGGAGGGGGGTTAGATCAGCCCCAGCATTTT
NA	TRBV2	NA	TRBJ2-5	CASSVLETQYF	TGTGCCAGCAGTGTTTTAGAGACCCAGTACTTC
TRBD2	TRBV6-6	NA	TRBJ2-1	CASNLGTSGYNEQFF	TGTGCCAGCAACTTGGGGACTAGCGGCTACAATGAGCAGTTCTTC
TRBD2	TRBV6-1	NA	TRBJ2-3	CASSDLADSTDTQYF	TGTGCCAGCAGTGATCTAGCGGATAGCACAGATACGCAGTATTTT
NA	TRBV28	NA	TRBJ1-3	CASSLRRSSGNTIYF	TGTGCCAGCAGTTTACGACGGAGCTCTGGAAACACCATATATTTT
NA	TRBV13	NA	TRBJ2-2	CASSLNTGELFF	TGTGCCAGCAGCTTAAACACCGGGGAGCTGTTTTTT
NA	TRBV18	NA	TRBJ1-2	CASSPDRDSNYGYTF	TGTGCCAGCTCACCGGACAGAGACTCAAACTATGGCTACACCTTC
NA	TRBV11-2	NA	TRBJ2-3	CASSQYPGDTQYF	TGTGCCAGCAGCCAGTACCCCGGAGATACGCAGTATTTT
NA	TRBV5-6	NA	TRBJ1-5	CASSLFVAGQPQHF	TGTGCCAGCAGCCTCTTCGTGGCGGGTCAGCCCCAGCATTTT
NA	TRBV3-1/TRBV3-2	few	TRBJ1-5	CASSQYAHQPQHF	TGTGCCAGCAGCCAATATGCACATCAGCCCCAGCATTTT
NA	TRBV5-6	few	TRBJ1-5	CASSPGTEVGQPQHF	TGTGCCAGCAGCCCAGGGACGGAGGTGGGACAGCCCCAGCATTTT
NA	TRBV18	NA	TRBJ1-2	CASSPQGNYGYTF	TGTGCCAGCTCACCACAGGGCAACTATGGCTACACCTTC
NA	TRBV11-2	NA	TRBJ1-1	CASSSRAGTEAFF	TGTGCCAGCAGCTCCAGGGCCGGGACTGAAGCTTTCTTT
TRBD2	TRBV11-2	NA	TRBJ2-5	CASSLSGGLGQETQYF	TGTGCCAGCAGCTTAAGCGGGGGGTTGGGCCAAGAGACCCAGTACTTC
NA	TRBV10-3	NA	TRBJ2-5	CAISESGSTQYF	TGTGCCATCAGTGAGTCCGGGAGTACCCAGTACTTC
NA	TRBV6-5	NA	TRBJ2-5	CATTTSGTETQYF	TGTGCCACAACAACTTCAGGCACCGAGACCCAGTACTTC
NA	TRBV7-2	NA	TRBJ1-1	CASSLGSGSAEAFF	TGTGCCAGCAGCTTAGGATCGGGAAGCGCTGAAGCTTTCTTT
NA	TRBV27	NA	TRBJ1-5	CASRRDGRQPQHF	TGTGCCAGCAGAAGGGACGGGCGTCAGCCCCAGCATTTT
TRBD1	TRBV6-5	NA	TRBJ2-7	CASRSDRESYEQYF	TGTGCCAGCAGGTCGGACAGGGAATCCTACGAGCAGTACTTC
TRBD1	TRBV19	NA	TRBJ2-1	CASSIGQGNSHEQFF	TGTGCCAGTAGTATAGGACAGGGAAATTCGCATGAGCAGTTCTTC
NA	TRBV14	NA	TRBJ2-5	CASSQVRAQETQYF	TGTGCCAGCAGCCAAGTAAGAGCGCAAGAGACCCAGTACTTC
NA	TRBV6-1	few	TRBJ1-5	CASSEAPVGNQPQHF	TGTGCCAGCAGTGAAGCGCCGGTTGGCAATCAGCCCCAGCATTTT
TRBD1	TRBV19	NA	TRBJ1-2	CASSSPTGLYGYTF	TGTGCCAGTAGTAGTCCGACAGGGTTGTATGGCTACACCTTC
TRBD1	TRBV7-8	once	TRBJ1-5	CASSLGTGRYQPQHF	TGTGCCAGCAGCTTAGGGACAGGGAGATATCAGCCCCAGCATTTT
NA	TRBV10-3	NA	TRBJ1-5	CATQGRVGQPQHF	TGTGCCACCCAGGGGAGGGTGGGTCAGCCCCAGCATTTT
NA	TRBV18	NA	TRBJ2-6	CASSPRGDGANVLTF	TGTGCCAGCTCCCCTAGGGGGGACGGGGCCAACGTCCTGACTTTC
NA	TRBV19	NA	TRBJ1-1	CASSSQENTEAFF	TGTGCCAGTAGTTCACAGGAGAACACTGAAGCTTTCTTT
NA	TRBV3-1/TRBV3-2	once	TRBJ2-3	CASSLGRDTQYF	TGTGCCAGCAGCCTTGGCAGGGATACGCAGTATTTT
NA	TRBV21-1	NA	TRBJ1-5	CASSKGLNSNQPQHF	TGTGCCAGCAGCAAAGGGCTGAACAGCAATCAGCCCCAGCATTTT
TRBD2	TRBV27	NA	TRBJ2-7	CASSLHGGGNEQYF	TGTGCCAGCAGTTTACATGGCGGGGGGAACGAGCAGTACTTC
TRBD1	TRBV19	NA	TRBJ1-2	CASSMGQGYGYTF	TGTGCCAGTAGTATGGGACAGGGGTATGGCTACACCTTC
NA	TRBV5-5	NA	TRBJ1-6	CASSRSDSNSPLHF	TGTGCCAGCAGCCGTAGCGACAGTAATTCACCCCTCCACTTT
NA	TRBV11-2	few	TRBJ1-1	CASSLGWDSRRSNTEAFF	TGTGCCAGCAGCTTGGGCTGGGACTCACGCCGGAGTAACACTGAAGCTTTCTTT